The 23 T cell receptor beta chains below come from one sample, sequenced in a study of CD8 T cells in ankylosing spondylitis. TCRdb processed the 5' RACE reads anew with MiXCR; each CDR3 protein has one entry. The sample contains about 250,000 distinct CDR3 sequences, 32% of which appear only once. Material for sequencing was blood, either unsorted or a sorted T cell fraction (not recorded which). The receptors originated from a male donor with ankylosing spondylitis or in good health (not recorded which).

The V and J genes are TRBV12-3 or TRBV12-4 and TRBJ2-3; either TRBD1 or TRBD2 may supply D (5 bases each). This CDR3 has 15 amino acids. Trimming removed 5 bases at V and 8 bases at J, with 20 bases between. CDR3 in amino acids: CASSPGWGSTATQYF. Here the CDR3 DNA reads TGTGCCAGCAGTCCAGGGTGGGGGTCCACTGCTACGCAGTATTTT.

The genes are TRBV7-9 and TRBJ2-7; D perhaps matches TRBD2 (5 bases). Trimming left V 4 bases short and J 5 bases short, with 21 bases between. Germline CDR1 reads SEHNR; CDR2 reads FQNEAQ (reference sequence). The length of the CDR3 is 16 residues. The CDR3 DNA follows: TGTGCCAGCAGCTCGTTGTATTCTGAGGGATTAGACGAGCAGTACTTC. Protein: CASSSLYSEGLDEQYF.

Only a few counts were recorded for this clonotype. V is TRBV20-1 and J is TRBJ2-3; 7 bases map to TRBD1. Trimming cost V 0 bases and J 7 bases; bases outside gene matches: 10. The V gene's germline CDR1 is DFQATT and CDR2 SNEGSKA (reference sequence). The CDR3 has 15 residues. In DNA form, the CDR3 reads TGCAGTGCTAGAGAGCTTATTCCGGGACAGAATACGCAGTATTTT. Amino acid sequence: CSARELIPGQNTQYF.

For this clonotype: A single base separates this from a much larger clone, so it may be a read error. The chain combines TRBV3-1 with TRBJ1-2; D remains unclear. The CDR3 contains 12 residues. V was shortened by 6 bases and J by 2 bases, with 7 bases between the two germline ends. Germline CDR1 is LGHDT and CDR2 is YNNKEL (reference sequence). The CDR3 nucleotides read TGTGCCAGCAGTTACGGGAACTATGGCTACACCTTC. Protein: CASSYGNYGYTF.

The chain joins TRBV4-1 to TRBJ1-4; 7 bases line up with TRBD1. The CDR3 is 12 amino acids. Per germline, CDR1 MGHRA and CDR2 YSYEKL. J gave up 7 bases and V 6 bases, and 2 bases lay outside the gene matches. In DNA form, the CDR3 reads TGCGCCAGCAGTAGGACAGGTGAAAAACTGTTTTTT. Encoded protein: CASSRTGEKLFF.

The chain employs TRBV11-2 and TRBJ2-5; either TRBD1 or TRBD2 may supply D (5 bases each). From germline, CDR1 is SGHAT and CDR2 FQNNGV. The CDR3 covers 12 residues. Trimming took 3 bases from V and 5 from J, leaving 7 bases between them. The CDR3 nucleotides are TGTGCCAGCAGCTTGGGGACGGAGACCCAGTACTTC. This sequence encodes CASSLGTETQYF.

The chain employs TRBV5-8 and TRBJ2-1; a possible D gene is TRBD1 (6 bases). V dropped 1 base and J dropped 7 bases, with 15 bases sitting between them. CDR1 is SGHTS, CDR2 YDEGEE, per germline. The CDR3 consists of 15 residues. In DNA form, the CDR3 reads TGTGCCAGCAGCTTGTGGGCAGGGGATACGAATGAGCAGTTCTTC. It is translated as CASSLWAGDTNEQFF.

CDR3 nucleotide sequence: TGCAGTGCTAGAGACCGGGACAGGGCCATCGAGCAGTACTTC. Encoded protein: CSARDRDRAIEQYF. The chain is built from TRBV20-1 and TRBJ2-7; 9 bases align to TRBD1. This CDR3 is 14 amino acids long. Germline assignment: CDR1 DFQATT and CDR2 SNEGSKA (reference sequence). V trimming: 0 bases; J trimming: 6 bases; junction bases outside the gene matches: 6.

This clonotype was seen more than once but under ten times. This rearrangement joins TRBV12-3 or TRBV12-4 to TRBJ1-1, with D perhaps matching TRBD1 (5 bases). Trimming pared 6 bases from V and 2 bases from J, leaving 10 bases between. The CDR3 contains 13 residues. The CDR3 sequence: CASSRGRNTEAFF. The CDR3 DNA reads TGTGCCAGCAGCCGGGGACGTAACACTGAAGCTTTCTTT.

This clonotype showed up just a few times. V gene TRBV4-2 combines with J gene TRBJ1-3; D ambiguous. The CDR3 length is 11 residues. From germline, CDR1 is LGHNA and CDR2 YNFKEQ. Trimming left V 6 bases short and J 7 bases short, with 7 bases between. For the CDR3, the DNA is TGTGCCAGCAGTACTAGGAACACCATATATTTT. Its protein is CASSTRNTIYF.

The CDR3 DNA is TGTGCCAGCAGCTTGGCCGGGACTCCCCCCCACGAGCAGTACTTC. Translating gives CASSLAGTPPHEQYF. The chain couples TRBV5-6 to TRBJ2-7; D is possibly TRBD2 (6 bases). Trimming removed 0 bases at V and 5 bases at J, with 15 bases between. The CDR3 loop spans 15 amino acids. Germline CDR1 and CDR2: SGHDT and YYEEEE.

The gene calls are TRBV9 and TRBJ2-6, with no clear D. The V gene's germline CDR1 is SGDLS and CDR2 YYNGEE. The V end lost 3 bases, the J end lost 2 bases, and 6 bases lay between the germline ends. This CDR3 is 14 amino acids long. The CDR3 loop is CASSEVAGANVLTF. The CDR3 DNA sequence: TGTGCCAGCAGCGAGGTAGCTGGGGCCAACGTCCTGACTTTC.

The DNA of the CDR3 is TGTGCCAGCAGCTTAGTTCCAGGGATCAGCACAGATACGCAGTATTTT. Protein sequence: CASSLVPGISTDTQYF. The J gene is TRBJ2-3, the V gene TRBV11-2; a possible D gene is TRBD1 (5 bases). The CDR3 totals 16 residues. V shed 1 base and J shed 0 bases, with 11 bases lying between them. Germline loops: CDR1 SGHAT, CDR2 FQNNGV.

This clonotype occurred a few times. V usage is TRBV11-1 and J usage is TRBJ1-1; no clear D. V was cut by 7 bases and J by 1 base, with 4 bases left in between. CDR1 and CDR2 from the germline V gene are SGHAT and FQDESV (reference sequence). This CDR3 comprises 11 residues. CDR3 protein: CASKANTEAFF. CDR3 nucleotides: TGTGCCAGCAAGGCGAACACTGAAGCTTTCTTT.

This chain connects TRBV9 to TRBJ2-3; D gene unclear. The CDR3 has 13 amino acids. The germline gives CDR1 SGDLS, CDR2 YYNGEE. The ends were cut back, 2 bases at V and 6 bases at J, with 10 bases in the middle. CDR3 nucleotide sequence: TGTGCCAGCAGCGTTGGGCTAAAGGATACGCAGTATTTT. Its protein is CASSVGLKDTQYF.

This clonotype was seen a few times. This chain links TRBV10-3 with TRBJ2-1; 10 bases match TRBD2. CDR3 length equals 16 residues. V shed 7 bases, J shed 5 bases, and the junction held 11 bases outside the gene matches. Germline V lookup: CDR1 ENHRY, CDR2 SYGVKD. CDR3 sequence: CAITAYLAGEDNEQFF. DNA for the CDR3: TGTGCCATCACGGCCTACCTAGCGGGGGAAGACAATGAGCAGTTCTTC.

The CDR3 is CASSLVVDLNTDTQYF. CDR3 DNA sequence: TGCGCCAGCAGCTTGGTAGTCGACTTGAACACAGATACGCAGTATTTT. J is TRBJ2-3 and V is TRBV5-1, with D unclear. The CDR3 length is 16 residues. V lost 0 bases, J lost 2 bases, and 13 bases lay in between. Germline V gene data show CDR1 as SGHRS and CDR2 as YFSETQ.

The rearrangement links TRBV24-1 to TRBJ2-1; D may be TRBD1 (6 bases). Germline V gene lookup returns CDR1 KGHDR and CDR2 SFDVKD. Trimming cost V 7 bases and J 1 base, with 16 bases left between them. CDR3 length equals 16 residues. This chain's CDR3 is CATSPGQKASYNEQFF. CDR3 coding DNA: TGTGCCACCAGCCCAGGACAGAAGGCTTCCTACAATGAGCAGTTCTTC.

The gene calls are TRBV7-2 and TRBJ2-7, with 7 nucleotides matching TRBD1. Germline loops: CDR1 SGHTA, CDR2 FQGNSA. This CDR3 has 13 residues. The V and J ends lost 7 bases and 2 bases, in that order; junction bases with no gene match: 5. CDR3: CASTVQGPYEQYF. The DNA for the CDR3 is TGTGCCAGCACCGTACAGGGGCCCTACGAGCAGTACTTC.

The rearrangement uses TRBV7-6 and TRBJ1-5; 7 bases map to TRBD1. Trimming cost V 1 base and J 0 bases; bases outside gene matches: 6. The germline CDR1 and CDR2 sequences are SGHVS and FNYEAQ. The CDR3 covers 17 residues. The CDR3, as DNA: TGTGCCAGCAGCTTAGAGCAGGGGGGATATAGCAATCAGCCCCAGCATTTT. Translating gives CASSLEQGGYSNQPQHF.

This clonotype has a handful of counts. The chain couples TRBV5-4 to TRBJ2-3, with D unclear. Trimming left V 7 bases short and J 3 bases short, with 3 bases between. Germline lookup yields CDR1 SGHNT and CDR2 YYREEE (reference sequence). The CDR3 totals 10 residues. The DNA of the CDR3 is TGTGCCAGCCTGACAGATACGCAGTATTTT. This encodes CASLTDTQYF.

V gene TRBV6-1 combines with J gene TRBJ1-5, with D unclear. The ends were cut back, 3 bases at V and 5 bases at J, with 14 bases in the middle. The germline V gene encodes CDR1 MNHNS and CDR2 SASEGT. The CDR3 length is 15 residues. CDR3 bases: TGTGCCAGCAGTGAGGGAACCTTAGGGTATCAGCCCCAGCATTTT. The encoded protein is CASSEGTLGYQPQHF.

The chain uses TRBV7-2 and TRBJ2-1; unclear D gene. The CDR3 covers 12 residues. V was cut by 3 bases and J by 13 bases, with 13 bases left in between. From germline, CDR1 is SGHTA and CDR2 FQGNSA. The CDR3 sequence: CASSFGTVDQFF. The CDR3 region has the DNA TGTGCCAGCAGCTTTGGCACGGTCGACCAGTTCTTC.